The 11 T cell receptor beta chains listed next were all sequenced from one sample in a study of cytomegalovirus exposure and HLA in healthy donors. Amplification used 60 Vbeta primers and 13 Jbeta primers. Clones were sequenced by immunoSEQ multiplex PCR, and TCRdb holds only the in-frame ones, with some missing. Of 150,000 to 200,000 clones in the sample, over 60% were seen once. Sequenced input: PBMCs. The receptors stem from a middle-aged woman in good health and CMV-seronegative.

The rearrangement joins TRBV19 to TRBJ2-1; 9 bases match TRBD2. V gave up 4 bases and J gave up 8 bases; unmatched junction bases: 18. The germline gives CDR1 LNHDA, CDR2 SQIVND (reference sequence). The CDR3 consists of 18 residues. CDR3 loop: CASSTPLGGGRALDEQFF. For the CDR3, the DNA is TGTGCCAGTAGTACACCCCTCGGGGGCGGGAGGGCCCTCGATGAGCAGTTCTTC. The full variable domain, completed using reference TRBV19 and TRBJ2-1, is DGGITQSPKYLFRKEGQNVTLSCEQNLNHDAMYWYRQDPGQGLRLIYYSQIVNDFQKGDIAEGYSVSREKKESFPLTVTSAQKNPTAFYLCASSTPLGGGRALDEQFFGPGTRLTVL.

The chain employs TRBV6-5 and TRBJ1-5, with TRBD1 as a possible D gene (6 bases). The V gene lost 10 bases and the J gene lost 0 bases, with 16 bases spanning the gap. The length of the CDR3 is 15 residues. Germline CDR1 reads MNHEY; CDR2 reads SVGAGI. CDR3 sequence (DNA): TGTGCCACCAAAAGGGGGTTTTATAGCAATCAGCCCCAGCATTTT. Translated, it gives CATKRGFYSNQPQHF.

The rearrangement links TRBV5-4 to TRBJ2-3; 10 bases are shared with TRBD2. The germline gives CDR1 SGHNT, CDR2 YYREEE (reference sequence). The CDR3 is 15 amino acids. With V trimmed by 7 bases and J by 2 bases, 7 bases remained unmatched. For the CDR3, the DNA is TGTGCCAGCTCTCCGGGACTAGCGCACACAGATACGCAGTATTTT. It yields the protein CASSPGLAHTDTQYF.

This chain connects TRBV6-5 to TRBJ2-1; 8 positions match TRBD2. Germline V gene sequence: CDR1 MNHEY, CDR2 SVGAGI. Trimming at V came to 8 bases and at J to 9 bases, leaving 15 bases not matched to a gene. The CDR3 has 15 residues. CDR3 region: CASGSGTSHVGEQFF. In DNA form, the CDR3 reads TGTGCCAGCGGAAGTGGGACTAGTCATGTCGGTGAGCAGTTCTTC.

Points on this clone: The sample holds other DNA sequences that translate to the same CDR3. The chain joins TRBV18 to TRBJ1-1, with 7 nucleotides matching TRBD1. Germline lookup yields CDR1 KGHSH and CDR2 LQKENI. This CDR3 comprises 18 residues. With V trimmed by 2 bases and J by 4 bases, 16 bases remained unmatched. CDR3 coding DNA: TGTGCCAGCTCACCATCGAACTACAGGGGTGGACGGAGCACTGAAGCTTTCTTT. Translation: CASSPSNYRGGRSTEAFF.

The chain is built from TRBV18 and TRBJ2-7; D possibly corresponds to TRBD2 (5 bases). The CDR3 runs to 16 residues. CDR1 is KGHSH, CDR2 LQKENI, per germline. Trimming took off 3 bases at V and 6 bases at J, with 21 bases between the two ends. The CDR3 nucleotides are TGTGCCAGCTCACCCGCCGCCCGAGGGCCAGCCGGCGAGCAGTACGTC. Translation gives CASSPAARGPAGEQYV.

The chain couples TRBV19 to TRBJ2-3; D might be TRBD1 (6 bases). Between the trimmed V and J ends, which lost 6 bases and 6 bases, there was a span of 13 bases. Germline assignment: CDR1 LNHDA and CDR2 SQIVND (reference sequence). The CDR3 is made up of 13 amino acids. The CDR3 region is CASRNTGTDTQYF. CDR3 nucleotide sequence: TGTGCCAGTAGGAATACAGGGACCGATACGCAGTATTTT.

There are a few counts of this clone. V usage is TRBV29-1 and J usage is TRBJ2-1; D call uncertain. V was pared by 3 bases and J by 8 bases, with 11 bases between. The CDR3 runs to 12 residues. Germline lookup yields CDR1 SQVTM and CDR2 ANQGSEA. The DNA of the CDR3 is TGCAGCGTTGAGGTTAGTCTCGATGAGCAGTTCTTC. As protein: CSVEVSLDEQFF.

The V and J genes are TRBV19 and TRBJ2-1; 9 bases agree with TRBD2. V lost 5 bases and J lost 8; bases outside the gene matches: 7. This CDR3 spans 14 amino acids. Germline CDR1 LNHDA, CDR2 SQIVND (reference sequence). The CDR3 region has the DNA TGTGCCAGTAGTTCGGCAGCGGGAGGCCATGAGCAGTTCTTC. Translation: CASSSAAGGHEQFF.

The rearrangement uses TRBV7-8 and TRBJ2-1; D possibly corresponds to TRBD2 (5 bases). Germline V gene lookup returns CDR1 SGHVS and CDR2 FQNEAQ. This CDR3 is 19 amino acids long. The V and J ends lost 5 bases and 5 bases respectively, with 28 bases between them. The CDR3 bases are TGTGCCAGCAGCCCTTTTAGGAGGCGGGCTTGGAATAGTGACAATGAGCAGTTCTTC. Translation gives CASSPFRRRAWNSDNEQFF.

V gene TRBV4-3 combines with J gene TRBJ2-3, with D perhaps TRBD2 (7 bases). V lost 5 bases, J lost 6 bases, and 15 bases lay in between. The CDR3 covers 14 residues. Germline loops: CDR1 LGHNA, CDR2 YSLEER. CDR3 sequence (DNA): TGCGCCAGCAGCGCTGGCGGGGGCAGCGATACGCAGTATTTT. Protein product: CASSAGGGSDTQYF.